This paragraph covers one TCR beta chain sequence. V shed 6 bases and J shed 10 bases, with 15 bases lying between them. Germline CDR1 reads SNHLY; CDR2 reads FYNNEI. The CDR3 spans 13 residues. This sample is drawn from a study of blood T cell repertoires in COVID-19. Sequenced by immunoSEQ multiplex PCR; TCRdb stores in-frame clones only, minus some. Of about 120,000 clones listed, roughly 90% are singletons. The rearrangement uses TRBV2 and TRBJ2-2; a weak D match, TRBD1 (5 bases). What was sequenced was peripheral blood. The clonotype was recovered from a woman older than 75 with acute or convalescent COVID-19. CDR3 loop: CASSVQVLEELFF. DNA of the CDR3: TGTGCCAGCAGCGTACAGGTCTTGGAGGAGCTGTTTTTT.